The following is a T cell receptor beta chain sequence with its context. Its antigen remains unidentified. Within the sample, other DNA sequences also encode this same CDR3. The data are from a study of cytomegalovirus exposure and HLA in healthy donors. Looking at the study overall: A prior study identified approximately 110 million unique TCR beta sequences from about 179 million T cells. Unique TCRs numbering roughly 85 million, obtained from HLA-typed donors, made up an early data release.

The CDR3 has 13 amino acids. Deletions cut 6 bases from V and 1 base from J, with 9 bases between. CDR1 is MNHEY and CDR2 is SMNVEV in the germline V gene (reference sequence). The study, taken as a whole, reports: Later analysis suggested most CMV-associated TCR beta chains were HLA-restricted. The only immune exposure information that was available was CMV serostatus.

It was with 60 Vbeta and 13 Jbeta primers that the PCR ran. The assay was immunoSEQ multiplex PCR, and TCRdb's table has in-frame clones only and misses some. The data show about 140,000 clones, with approximately 80% seen just once and about 2% held by the top ten. The V gene is TRBV27, the J gene TRBJ2-5; no clear D gene. The source material was PBMCs. The receptor was derived from a middle-aged woman in good health and CMV-seronegative. This CDR3 reads CASRVMSQETQYF. CDR3 sequence (DNA): TGTGCCAGCAGGGTTATGAGCCAAGAGACCCAGTACTTC.